The next 19 T cell receptor beta chains were all read from a single sample in a study of cytomegalovirus exposure and HLA in healthy donors. The assay was immunoSEQ multiplex PCR, and TCRdb's table has in-frame clones only and misses some. The table lists about 140,000 clones, roughly 88% of them singletons. The sequencing sample was made of PBMCs. These TCRs come from a woman between 18 and 29 years old in good health and CMV-seropositive.

The chain links TRBV5-8 to TRBJ1-1, with 8 bases lining up with TRBD1. This CDR3 has 14 residues. J lost 8 bases, V lost 3 bases, and 9 bases had no gene match. Germline values: CDR1 SGHTS, CDR2 YDEGEE. CDR3 region: CASSSGQGRAEAFF. For the CDR3, the DNA is TGTGCCAGCAGCTCCGGACAGGGAAGAGCGGAAGCTTTCTTT. Drawing the rest from reference TRBV5-8 and TRBJ1-1, the complete variable domain is EAGVTQSPTHLIKTRGQQATLRCSPISGHTSVYWYQQALGLGLQFLLWYDEGEERNRGNFPPRFSGRQFPNYSSELNVNALELEDSALYLCASSSGQGRAEAFFGQGTRLTVV.

This chain links TRBV7-8 with TRBJ1-2, with TRBD1 identical over 7 bases. Trimming removed 4 bases from V and 7 bases from J; junction bases left unmatched: 12. From germline, CDR1 is SGHVS and CDR2 FQNEAQ. CDR3 size: 15 residues. DNA for the CDR3: TGTGCCAGCAGCTCCTCCCGGACAGGTCACGGTGGCTACACCTTC. Protein: CASSSSRTGHGGYTF.

The chain couples TRBV9 to TRBJ2-7; D perhaps matches TRBD2 (5 bases). V dropped 2 bases and J dropped 6 bases, with 9 bases sitting between them. CDR1 and CDR2 (germline): SGDLS, YYNGEE. The CDR3 runs to 12 residues. The CDR3 here is CASSVELGEQYF. CDR3 nucleotide sequence: TGTGCCAGCAGCGTGGAACTAGGCGAGCAGTACTTC.

This clone was seen a single time. This rearrangement joins TRBV30 to TRBJ2-7; D is ambiguous. Between the trimmed V and J ends, which lost 8 bases and 4 bases, there was a span of 12 bases. The CDR3 consists of 11 residues. From germline, CDR1 is GTSNPN and CDR2 SVGIG (reference sequence). In nucleotides, the CDR3 is TGTGCCAGCAGGATAGATTACGAGCAGTACTTC. This encodes CASRIDYEQYF.

The CDR3 DNA reads as TGTGCCAGCTCGGCTAGCGGGGGGATCACAGATACGCAGTATTTT. It encodes CASSASGGITDTQYF. The chain recombines TRBV27 with TRBJ2-3; 11 positions agree with TRBD2. The CDR3 has 15 residues. With 8 bases clipped from V and 2 bases from J, the junction kept 6 bases outside the gene matches. CDR1 is MNHEY, CDR2 SMNVEV, per germline (reference sequence).

The chain links TRBV7-3 to TRBJ2-3, with TRBD2 matching 8 bases. The CDR3 extends over 14 amino acids. Germline V gene sequence: CDR1 SGHTA, CDR2 FQGTGA. V lost 4 bases to trimming and J lost 7 bases; unmatched junction nucleotides: 7. This CDR3 is CASSSGGEMNTQYF. The CDR3 DNA follows: TGTGCCAGCAGCTCCGGGGGGGAGATGAATACGCAGTATTTT. The variable domain in full, completed from reference TRBV7-3 and TRBJ2-3, reads GAGVSQTPSNKVTEKGKYVELRCDPISGHTALYWYRQSLGQGPEFLIYFQGTGAADDSGLPNDRFFAVRPEGSVSTLKIQRTERGDSAVYLCASSSGGEMNTQYFGPGTRLTVL.

This clone was recorded only once. This chain links TRBV7-3 with TRBJ2-3; D is possibly TRBD1 (6 bases). The germline gives CDR1 SGHTA, CDR2 FQGTGA. CDR3 length: 16 amino acids. V lost 0 bases to trimming and J lost 6 bases, with 16 bases between them. The CDR3 DNA reads TGTGCCAGCAGCTTAACAGGGACAAAAAATGGGGATACGCAGTATTTT. Protein product: CASSLTGTKNGDTQYF.

This clone was observed a few times. The rearrangement joins TRBV5-1 to TRBJ1-5; D unresolved. This CDR3 spans 13 amino acids. Germline V lookup: CDR1 SGHRS, CDR2 YFSETQ. V was shortened by 0 bases and J by 6 bases, with 7 bases between the two germline ends. For the CDR3, the DNA is TGCGCCAGCAGCTTGGACTGGGCTCAGCCCCAGCATTTT. Protein: CASSLDWAQPQHF.

V usage is TRBV2 and J usage is TRBJ1-6; tentative D call: TRBD1 (5 bases). This CDR3 is 14 amino acids long. Per germline, CDR1 SNHLY and CDR2 FYNNEI. Trimming removed 3 bases at V and 9 bases at J, with 12 bases between. CDR3: CASSELGGSSPLHF. CDR3 nucleotide sequence: TGTGCCAGCAGTGAGTTGGGGGGAAGTTCACCCCTCCACTTT.

V gene TRBV28 combines with J gene TRBJ2-1, with D maybe TRBD2 (6 bases). Trimming took off 6 bases at V and 9 bases at J, with 15 bases between the two ends. The CDR3 totals 13 residues. CDR1 is MDHEN and CDR2 is SYDVKM in the germline V gene. For the CDR3, the DNA is TGTGCCAGCAGATTTCCGGGGGTGGGTGAGCAGTTCTTC. This codes for CASRFPGVGEQFF. The full variable domain, completed using reference TRBV28 and TRBJ2-1, is DVKVTQSSRYLVKRTGEKVFLECVQDMDHENMFWYRQDPGLGLRLIYFSYDVKMKEKGDIPEGYSVSREKKERFSLILESASTNQTSMYLCASRFPGVGEQFFGPGTRLTVL.

A remark on this clone: The junction does not match germline at one end; this may be a read error. V is TRBV5-1 and J is TRBJ2-7; 8 bases are a match to TRBD1. From germline, CDR1 is SGHRS and CDR2 YFSETQ. The CDR3 covers 18 residues. The CDR3 sequence is CANSLGNSGQGAFGEQYF. CDR3 nucleotides: TGCGCCAACAGCTTGGGGAACTCAGGCCAGGGGGCATTCGGAGAGCAGTACTTC.

The chain joins TRBV4-2 to TRBJ1-4; TRBD1 aligns across 7 bases. Trimming cost V 0 bases and J 8 bases; bases outside gene matches: 6. Germline V gives CDR1 LGHNA, CDR2 YNFKEQ. The CDR3 loop spans 15 amino acids. CDR3: CASSQDPGGREKLFF. The CDR3 DNA follows: TGTGCCAGCAGCCAAGATCCAGGGGGTAGGGAAAAACTGTTTTTT.

V is TRBV5-4 and J is TRBJ2-5, with a tentative D call TRBD1 (5 bases). The CDR3 extends over 14 amino acids. CDR1 is SGHNT and CDR2 is YYREEE in the germline V gene (reference sequence). V was pared by 1 base and J by 1 base, with 8 bases between. The CDR3 sequence: CASSLTTVQETQYF. DNA for the CDR3: TGTGCCAGCAGCTTGACGACAGTCCAAGAGACCCAGTACTTC.

V is TRBV9 and J is TRBJ2-4; TRBD2 is a possible D gene (5 bases). Germline CDR1 reads SGDLS; CDR2 reads YYNGEE. Trimming removed 0 bases at V and 5 bases at J, with 9 bases between. The CDR3 loop spans 14 amino acids. CDR3 amino acids: CASSVAGGQNIQYF. CDR3 sequence (DNA): TGTGCCAGCAGCGTAGCAGGAGGCCAAAACATTCAGTACTTC. The variable domain in full, with the rest retrieved from reference TRBV9 and TRBJ2-4, is DSGVTQTPKHLITATGQRVTLRCSPRSGDLSVYWYQQSLDQGLQFLIQYYNGEERAKGNILERFSAQQFPDLHSELNLSSLELGDSALYFCASSVAGGQNIQYFGAGTRLSVL.

This clone has just one count. V usage is TRBV2 and J usage is TRBJ2-7, with D tentatively TRBD1 (8 bases). The CDR3 is 15 amino acids. CDR1 and CDR2 from the germline V gene are SNHLY and FYNNEI. V gave up 2 bases and J gave up 5 bases, with 16 bases separating them. CDR3 DNA sequence: TGTGCCAGCAGTGAACGGGGGGCAGGGGGCGACGAGCAGTACTTC. Translation gives CASSERGAGGDEQYF.

The genes are TRBV2 and TRBJ1-2, with 8 positions matching TRBD1. The trim removed 6 bases at V and 3 bases at J, leaving 6 bases unmatched. Looked up from germline, CDR1 is SNHLY and CDR2 is FYNNEI. The CDR3 consists of 14 residues. CDR3 nucleotides: TGTGCCAGCAGCGACGGACAGGGTGACTATGGCTACACCTTC. Protein sequence: CASSDGQGDYGYTF.

The V call is TRBV10-3, the J call TRBJ1-1, with a weak D call TRBD1 (5 bases). CDR1 ENHRY and CDR2 SYGVKD come from the germline V gene. V lost 3 bases and J 3 bases, leaving 11 bases between the germline ends. CDR3 length: 14 residues. DNA for the CDR3: TGTGCCATCAGTGAAGGGGAGGAGGACACTGAAGCTTTCTTT. This sequence encodes CAISEGEEDTEAFF.

The J gene is TRBJ1-2, the V gene TRBV7-8; 10 bases line up with TRBD1. Trimming removed 6 bases from V and 8 bases from J; junction bases left unmatched: 6. Looked up from germline, CDR1 is SGHVS and CDR2 is FQNEAQ. CDR3 size: 13 residues. CDR3 amino acids: CASRAGTGVGYTF. The CDR3 coding sequence is TGTGCCAGCAGGGCCGGGACAGGGGTAGGCTACACCTTC.

This clone is a singleton in its sample. V is TRBV28 and J is TRBJ1-2; D might be TRBD1 (5 bases). The CDR3 length is 18 residues. V lost 0 bases and J 3 bases, leaving 20 bases between the germline ends. Per the germline V gene, CDR1 is MDHEN and CDR2 is SYDVKM. In nucleotides, the CDR3 is TGTGCCAGCAGTTTATGGGGTCTTGGGACCGGGGGGGACTATGGCTACACCTTC. This translates into CASSLWGLGTGGDYGYTF.